This TCR beta chain came from a study of blood T cells in healthy people across ages. Background on the study: T cells yielded about one barcoded beta molecule per two cells through template switching.

A J-beta primer mix and a sample-barcoded 5' primer were used in a second PCR of roughly 7 to 12 cycles. TCRdb re-called the 5' RACE reads with MiXCR, one entry per CDR3 protein. The sample comprises around 1.7 million distinct CDR3 sequences, roughly 28% of which are singletons, and 7.7% rests with the top ten. V lost 4 bases, J lost 2 bases, and 5 bases stayed unmatched. Germline V gene sequence: CDR1 SGHRS, CDR2 YFSETQ. This CDR3 region has 15 residues. This clonotype has just a few counts. As yet, its antigen is unknown. General observations from the study: PBMCs left unsorted prevented a conclusive naive versus antigen-experienced comparison. More naive CD4+ cells and higher diversity marked long-lived donors relative to aged donors.

This chain joins TRBV5-1 and TRBJ1-4, with TRBD1 matching over 7 bases. The TCR sequence derives from a young woman in good health. Input material: blood. CDR3 nucleotide sequence: TGCGCCAGCAGCACCCAGGGGGGGACTAATGAAAAACTGTTTTTT. Translated, it gives CASSTQGGTNEKLFF. Drawing the rest from reference TRBV5-1 and TRBJ1-4, the complete variable domain is KAGVTQTPRYLIKTRGQQVTLSCSPISGHRSVSWYQQTPGQGLQFLFEYFSETQRNKGNFPGRFSGRQFSNSRSEMNVSTLELGDSALYLCASSTQGGTNEKLFFGSGTQLSVL.